This T cell receptor (beta chain) was documented in a study of blood T cell repertoires in COVID-19. The authors' processing: Reference gene primer amplification gave estimated nucleated cell counts. Assay: immunoSEQ multiplex PCR; the TCRdb copy retains only in-frame clones and omits some. The V and J calls and clone size were taken over from that table, and D and trimming were inferred from the DNA. The sample has roughly 250,000 clones, around 88% seen once. J lost 5 bases, V lost 2 bases, and 4 bases had no gene match. The CDR3 is 15 residues long. Germline CDR1 and CDR2: MNHEY and SVGAGI. Enrollees, roughly 18 to 90 years old, lived in about two dozen US areas. Allocation to cohorts depended on clinical history reported by the participants.

The gene calls are TRBV6-5 and TRBJ2-1; 9 bases align to TRBD1. This clonotype was sampled from a woman in her forties with acute COVID-19. Sequencing was performed on PBMCs or T cells enriched from blood (not recorded which). The DNA for the CDR3 is TGTGCCAGCAGTTACCTGGACAGGGGTCACAATGAGCAGTTCTTC. Its protein product is CASSYLDRGHNEQFF.